The 7 T cell receptor beta chains presented below share a single source sample, sequenced in a study of shared clonotypes between healthy human individuals. TCRdb keeps only in-frame clones here, not all; method: immunoSEQ multiplex PCR. The top ten clones hold under 2% of a sample with about 680,000 clones, about three quarters of them seen once. The sequenced sample was memory CD4+ T cells sorted from blood. Subset reported: CD45RA-negative fraction. These receptors were taken from a woman aged 30 to 39 in good health.

This clone showed up just a few times. This rearrangement joins TRBV2 to TRBJ2-1; 16 bases are shared with TRBD2. CDR3 length equals 16 residues. Germline CDR1 and CDR2: SNHLY and FYNNEI. With V trimmed by 7 bases and J by 8 bases, 8 bases remained unmatched. CDR3 in amino acids: CASTEGLAGGQDEQFF. CDR3 nucleotides: TGTGCCAGCACCGAGGGACTAGCGGGAGGGCAGGATGAGCAGTTCTTC. The full variable domain, in which reference TRBV2 and TRBJ2-1 provide the parts outside the CDR3, is EPEVTQTPSHQVTQMGQEVILRCVPISNHLYFYWYRQILGQKVEFLVSFYNNEISEKSEIFDDQFSVERPDGSNFTLKIRSTKLEDSAMYFCASTEGLAGGQDEQFFGPGTRLTVL.

The chain has TRBV5-1 and TRBJ2-1, with D tentatively TRBD2 (6 bases). CDR1 and CDR2 from the germline V gene are SGHRS and YFSETQ. V lost 7 bases and J lost 6, with 14 bases in between. CDR3 length: 13 amino acids. In DNA form, the CDR3 reads TGCGCCAGCTGGCCGGCCGGGGGCAATGAGCAGTTCTTC. It specifies CASWPAGGNEQFF.

The CDR3 is CASSPRAQGTDEQFF. CDR3 nucleotides: TGTGCCAGCTCACCACGCGCGCAGGGGACGGATGAGCAGTTCTTC. The gene calls are TRBV18 and TRBJ2-1, with TRBD1 as a possible D gene (6 bases). Germline V gene sequence: CDR1 KGHSH, CDR2 LQKENI. This CDR3 comprises 15 residues. Trimming removed 1 base from V and 8 bases from J, with 15 bases in between.

The gene calls are TRBV27 and TRBJ1-4; 10 bases agree with TRBD1. The V gene's germline CDR1 is MNHEY and CDR2 SMNVEV (reference sequence). V shed 6 bases and J 8 bases; nucleotides not matched to a gene: 3. The CDR3 spans 13 residues. CDR3 DNA: TGTGCCAGCAGCAGGGACAGGGGAGAAAAACTGTTTTTT. Translated, it gives CASSRDRGEKLFF.

The rearrangement links TRBV7-9 to TRBJ2-1; 8 bases align to TRBD2. The CDR3 loop spans 14 amino acids. Germline lookup yields CDR1 SEHNR and CDR2 FQNEAQ (reference sequence). The V gene end was trimmed by 3 bases and the J gene end by 8 bases; junction bases not matched to a gene: 6. CDR3 in DNA: TGTGCCAGCAGCTTCCGGACTAGCATCGATGAGCAGTTCTTC. Amino acids: CASSFRTSIDEQFF.

Details on this clone: The identical CDR3 is also encoded by other nucleotide sequences in the sample. The CDR3 loop is CASSRNRGEDGYTF. The CDR3 DNA sequence: TGTGCCAGCTCGCGCAACAGGGGAGAGGATGGCTACACCTTC. This chain connects TRBV18 to TRBJ1-2; 7 bases map to TRBD1. Per germline, CDR1 KGHSH and CDR2 LQKENI. The CDR3 length is 14 residues. The J segment lost 6 bases and the V segment lost 6 bases, leaving 10 bases of the junction unmatched.

The chain combines TRBV27 with TRBJ2-5; D is uncertain. This CDR3 contains 13 residues. V lost 0 bases and J 3 bases, leaving 5 bases between the germline ends. Germline-derived CDR1 and CDR2 are MNHEY and SMNVEV (reference sequence). The CDR3 bases are TGTGCCAGCAGTTTATCGCTCAAAGAGACCCAGTACTTC. It encodes CASSLSLKETQYF.